The rows below give T cell receptor beta chains drawn from one sample of a study of tumour-infiltrating T cells in Burkitt lymphoma. Sequencing was performed with immunoSEQ multiplex PCR; in TCRdb, only in-frame clones are kept and a portion is missing. This sample has about 1,500 clones; about 70% occur once, and the top ten carry approximately 40%. Sequenced input: tumor tissue. These receptors all come from a human donor with diffuse large B-cell lymphoma. The CDR3 runs from the conserved cysteine through the conserved F or W. The order of the fields is V gene, clone size, J gene, D gene, CDR3 DNA, CDR3 protein. The D gene is left open where the match is weak. The size of a clone is reported for some rows only, either as once, few or many, or as a class for expanded clones.

TRBV2	once	TRBJ1-2	-	TGTGCCAGCAGTCCAGCGTTAGGGGATCTGAGCTACACCTTC	CASSPALGDLSYTF
TRBV11-2	-	TRBJ2-7	-	TGTGCCAGCAGCTCCGGGCCGACGAGTTACGAGCAGTACTTC	CASSSGPTSYEQYF
TRBV5-1	-	TRBJ2-5	-	TGCGCCAGCACTCTCGAGGGGACCCAGCGAGAGACCCAGTACTTC	CASTLEGTQRETQYF
TRBV5-1	-	TRBJ2-7	TRBD2	TGCGCCAGCAGCTTGGGAGCGGGGGCCTGGTACGAGCAGTACTTC	CASSLGAGAWYEQYF
TRBV2	-	TRBJ1-1	-	TGTGCCAGCAGTTCGAACTACGCCATGAACACTGAAGCTTTCTTT	CASSSNYAMNTEAFF
TRBV6-6	-	TRBJ1-2	-	TGTGCCAGCAGTCCGGACAGCACCATGATCTACACCTTC	CASSPDSTMIYTF
TRBV28	-	TRBJ1-2	-	TGTGCCAGCAGTCCTACCCACGAGGGTCTGAACTATGGCTACACCTTC	CASSPTHEGLNYGYTF
TRBV19	-	TRBJ2-3	-	TGTGCCACCTCAGGGGGGGCGGGAGATACGCAGTATTTT	CATSGGAGDTQYF
TRBV19	-	TRBJ2-3	TRBD1	TGTGCCAGTAGTACCCGACAGGGAGATACGCAGTATTTT	CASSTRQGDTQYF
TRBV7-9	-	TRBJ2-1	-	TGTGCCAGCAGCCCCGGAGGTAGTTACAATGAGCAGTTCTTC	CASSPGGSYNEQFF
TRBV2	-	TRBJ2-7	TRBD2	TGTGCCAGCGTTTGGGCTAGCGGACCCTCCTACGAGCAGTACTTC	CASVWASGPSYEQYF
TRBV4-1	-	TRBJ1-3	-	TGCGCCAGCAGCCAAGGAAGGGTAAACACCATATATTTT	CASSQGRVNTIYF
TRBV7-9	-	TRBJ2-7	-	TGTGCCAGCGTTCCCCAGGGACGCCACAGCTCCTACGAGCAGTACTTC	CASVPQGRHSSYEQYF
TRBV13	-	TRBJ1-1	TRBD1	TGTGCCAGCAGCCCCCGGACAGGGGGTGGTACTGAAGCTTTCTTT	CASSPRTGGGTEAFF
TRBV18	few	TRBJ1-1	-	TGTGCCAGCTCACCATCCGAACAGGGTGGTGAAGCTTTCTTT	CASSPSEQGGEAFF
TRBV7-2	-	TRBJ1-2	-	TGTGCCAGCAGCTTAGTGTTCGGGGGAGGCTATGGCTACACCTTC	CASSLVFGGGYGYTF
TRBV25-1	-	TRBJ2-3	TRBD2	TGTGCCAGCAGTGAGGGGGGGTTGGATACGCAGTATTTT	CASSEGGLDTQYF
TRBV18	-	TRBJ2-2	-	TGTGCCAGCTCTAACACCGGGGAGCTGTTTTTT	CASSNTGELFF
TRBV11-2	-	TRBJ2-3	-	TGTGCCAGCAGCTCCGGGACTCCTAGCACAGATACGCAGTATTTT	CASSSGTPSTDTQYF
TRBV5-4	hyperexpanded	TRBJ1-3	TRBD1	TGTGCCAGCAGAAATTTAGACAGGGGGCACACCATATATTTT	CASRNLDRGHTIYF
TRBV28	-	TRBJ2-7	-	TGTGCCAGCAGTTTTAGGAGACTAGTCGCCTACGAGCAGTACTTC	CASSFRRLVAYEQYF
TRBV29-1	-	TRBJ2-2	-	TGCAGCGTCAGGGAGGCCAGGGAGCTGTTTTTT	CSVREARELFF
TRBV6-1	-	TRBJ2-5	-	TGTGCCAGCAGTGGAGAGACCCAGTACTTC	CASSGETQYF
TRBV14	-	TRBJ1-6	-	TGTGCCAGCAGGGCTTGGGAATCGAGGAACTCACCCCTCCACTTT	CASRAWESRNSPLHF
TRBV7-9	-	TRBJ1-5	-	TGTGCCAGCAGTCGGGACGGTATCAATCAGCCCCAGCATTTT	CASSRDGINQPQHF
TRBV7-9	few	TRBJ2-2	TRBD2	TGTGCCAGCAGCTTAGGCGTTAGCGGGAGAGGGGACACCGGGGAGCTGTTTTTT	CASSLGVSGRGDTGELFF
TRBV5-6	-	TRBJ2-3	-	TGTGCCAGCAGCAAGGGGCGAAGTAGGTATTTT	CASSKGRSRYF
TRBV5-1	once	TRBJ2-3	-	TGCGCCAGCAGCTCCCGGGGCTACACAGATACGCAGTATTTT	CASSSRGYTDTQYF
TRBV29-1	-	TRBJ1-3	-	TGCAGCGCCGTTACCTCTGGAAACACCATATATTTT	CSAVTSGNTIYF
TRBV19	once	TRBJ1-1	-	TGTGCCAGTAGTCGATGGGTCAGGATGAACACTGAAGCTTTCTTT	CASSRWVRMNTEAFF
TRBV28	-	TRBJ2-7	TRBD2	TGTGCCAGCAGTTTAAGGCCTAGCGGGAAATACGAGCAGTACTTC	CASSLRPSGKYEQYF
TRBV7-9	few	TRBJ1-5	TRBD1	TGTGCCAGCAGCCGAGGGACAGAAGCTCAGCCCCAGCATTTT	CASSRGTEAQPQHF
TRBV5-1	-	TRBJ2-2	-	TGCGCCAGCAGCTTGGAGGGGCGGTCTAACACCGGGGAGCTGTTTTTT	CASSLEGRSNTGELFF